The sequence of this T cell receptor (beta chain) was determined in a study of blood T cell repertoires in COVID-19. The method was immunoSEQ multiplex PCR; TCRdb's version includes in-frame clones alone and lacks a portion of them. The table records 200,000 to 250,000 clones, 88% of them present only once. The CDR3 contains 14 residues. Germline V gene sequence: CDR1 SNHLY, CDR2 FYNNEI. Trimming took off 1 base at V and 4 bases at J, with 10 bases between the two ends. The chain employs TRBV2 and TRBJ1-2; possible D gene TRBD1, 5 bases. Input material: PBMCs or T cells enriched from blood (not recorded which). The clonotype comes from a woman aged 30 to 39 who had recovered from COVID-19. The CDR3 coding sequence is TGTGCCAGCAGTGAAGGAGGCAGGGTCTATGGCTACACCTTC. Translated, it gives CASSEGGRVYGYTF.